This TCR beta chain derives from a study of T-cell reconstitution after alpha-beta-depleted transplantation in children. Study observations and caveats: At the one-year point after transplant, T-cell counts and TCRbeta diversity were found to come mostly from T cells that had been newly produced. Surviving thymic progenitors and recipient T cells were the source of high TCRbeta diversity at day 60 in some patients. Two months or so post-transplant, alpha-beta T cells reportedly derived from several hundred expanded graft clones.

This clonotype was detected many times. No antigen is known for it. Unique molecular identifiers featured in how the TCRbeta library was prepared. TCRdb independently ran MiXCR on the PCR reads; one entry per CDR3 protein. The repertoire holds around 440,000 distinct CDR3 sequences, about 11% seen once, with just over 2% in the top ten. Trimming stripped 7 bases from V and 1 base from J, with 10 bases between. The CDR3 has 13 amino acids. Germline CDR1 reads SEHNR; CDR2 reads FQNEAQ (reference sequence). This clonotype originated in a child under 10 years old with inherited bone marrow failure, due to receive a stem cell transplant. The chain recombines TRBV7-9 with TRBJ2-5, with D unresolved. Source: PBMCs, taken before TCRalphabeta/CD19-depleted stem cell transplant. The CDR3 here is CASNPPVQETQYF. The CDR3 coding sequence is TGTGCCAGCAATCCACCGGTCCAAGAGACCCAGTACTTC.